A single sample gave rise to the 24 T cell receptor beta chains below, sequenced in a study of T cells in Graves' hyperthyroidism and ophthalmopathy. Authors of the study amplified TCR beta CDR3 regions from RNA transcripts. TCR CDR3 underwent first-round RT-PCR with the HTBI primer set. MiXCR was run by TCRdb on the multiplex PCR reads, yielding one entry per CDR3 protein. The data show fewer than 700,000 distinct CDR3 sequences, with 16% seen just once and less than 4.5% held by the top ten. Sequenced input: blood. These receptor sequences come from a woman in her twenties or thirties with Graves' hyperthyroidism.

This chain links TRBV12-5 with TRBJ2-5; possibly TRBD2 for D (6 bases). Germline lookup yields CDR1 LGHNT and CDR2 FRNRAP. Trimming removed 1 base at V and 3 bases at J, with 9 bases between. The CDR3 consists of 14 residues. CDR3 coding DNA: TGTGCTAGTGGTTTGGAACGGGGGAAAGAGACCCAGTACTTC. Translated, it gives CASGLERGKETQYF.

This clonotype has at least ten counts. The chain is built from TRBV27 and TRBJ2-7, with D perhaps being TRBD1 or TRBD2 (7 bases each). Germline assignment: CDR1 MNHEY and CDR2 SMNVEV (reference sequence). Trimming pared 7 bases from V and 4 bases from J, leaving 20 bases between. The CDR3 covers 15 residues. The CDR3 region is CASTPLAGGAYEQYF. In DNA form, the CDR3 reads TGTGCCAGCACCCCACTAGCAGGGGGGGCTTACGAGCAGTACTTC.

This clonotype was seen a handful of times. The chain employs TRBV15 and TRBJ2-1, with 7 bases lining up with TRBD2. The CDR3 consists of 17 residues. V was pared by 2 bases and J by 5 bases, with 12 bases of the junction left unmatched. CDR1 and CDR2 (germline): LNHNV, YYDKDF (reference sequence). The CDR3 nucleotides are TGTGCCACCAGCAGAAGATGGGGCGGGAGATTCAACAATGAGCAGTTCTTC. Amino acid sequence: CATSRRWGGRFNNEQFF.

This clonotype was seen a few times. J is TRBJ1-5 and V is TRBV5-1, with D hard to call. With 2 bases removed from V and 7 bases from J, the gap between germline ends came to 19 bases. This CDR3 comprises 16 residues. Per the germline V gene, CDR1 is SGHRS and CDR2 is YFSETQ. This CDR3 reads CASSFTPLMSGQPQHF. The CDR3 bases are TGCGCCAGCAGCTTCACACCTTTAATGAGCGGACAGCCCCAGCATTTT.

The chain uses TRBV7-9 and TRBJ2-1; TRBD1 agrees at 9 bases. Germline CDR1 reads SEHNR; CDR2 reads FQNEAQ (reference sequence). The V gene end was trimmed by 8 bases and the J gene end by 9 bases; junction bases not matched to a gene: 11. The CDR3 extends over 14 amino acids. For the CDR3, the DNA is TGTGCCAGCCAGGGACAGGGAAAAAGGGGTGAGCAGTTCTTC. Amino acid sequence: CASQGQGKRGEQFF.

At least ten counts were recorded for this clonotype. The V gene is TRBV5-1, the J gene TRBJ2-7; perhaps D is TRBD1 or TRBD2 (5 bases each). CDR3 length: 15 amino acids. V lost 5 bases and J 2 bases, leaving 17 bases between the germline ends. Germline CDR1 reads SGHRS; CDR2 reads YFSETQ. The CDR3 sequence: CASRMGRREPYEQYF. CDR3 nucleotide sequence: TGCGCCAGCAGGATGGGACGGCGCGAACCCTACGAGCAGTACTTC.

The CDR3 sequence is CASSPWDTEHYNEQFF. The CDR3 DNA reads as TGTGCCAGCAGCCCCTGGGACACCGAACACTACAATGAGCAGTTCTTC. The chain links TRBV28 to TRBJ2-1; tentative D call: TRBD1 (6 bases). This CDR3 region has 16 residues. The germline V gene has CDR1 MDHEN and CDR2 SYDVKM. V shed 6 bases and J shed 3 bases, with 18 bases lying between them.

This clonotype has ten or more counts. The V gene is TRBV6-2 or TRBV6-3, the J gene TRBJ2-5; D may be TRBD2 (6 bases). Trimming removed 8 bases at V and 5 bases at J, with 15 bases between. This CDR3 region has 13 residues. Germline V CDR1 and CDR2: MNHEY, SVGEGT. The CDR3 nucleotides read TGTGCCAGCTCGAGAGGAGGGCGGGAGACCCAGTACTTC. It translates to CASSRGGRETQYF.

The sample holds a few counts of this clonotype. The J gene is TRBJ1-2, the V gene TRBV30; the match to TRBD1 covers 9 bases. Trimming cost V 0 bases and J 7 bases; bases outside gene matches: 3. CDR1 is GTSNPN, CDR2 SVGIG, per germline (reference sequence). The CDR3 loop spans 13 amino acids. The DNA for the CDR3 is TGTGCCTGGAGTGTTGGGACAGGGAGTGGCTACACCTTC. Translating gives CAWSVGTGSGYTF.

The rearrangement joins TRBV10-3 to TRBJ2-7, with TRBD1 matching 7 bases. Germline V gene sequence: CDR1 ENHRY, CDR2 SYGVKD. V lost 6 bases and J lost 3; bases outside the gene matches: 11. This CDR3 has 15 residues. The CDR3 region has the DNA TGTGCCATCAGGAGGTTTGAGGGGGCCTTCTACGAGCAGTACTTC. Translated: CAIRRFEGAFYEQYF.

In this sample, this clonotype turned up once. This could be a read error, since a much larger clone is one nucleotide away. This chain joins TRBV30 and TRBJ1-5; D unresolved. The CDR3 has 13 residues. V was shortened by 4 bases and J by 4 bases, with 11 bases between the two germline ends. Germline loops: CDR1 GTSNPN, CDR2 SVGIG (reference sequence). The CDR3 sequence: CAWTLMLNQPQHF. The DNA of the CDR3 is TGTGCCTGGACTTTGATGCTTAATCAGCCCCAGCATTTT.

This clonotype was counted at least ten times. V usage is TRBV6-1 and J usage is TRBJ1-4, with D hard to call. CDR1 MNHNS and CDR2 SASEGT come from the germline V gene. The CDR3 loop spans 16 amino acids. The germline V and J ends were trimmed by 5 bases and 3 bases, with 16 bases remaining between them. CDR3: CASSKNGQAANEKLFF. The CDR3 DNA reads as TGTGCCAGCAGTAAAAACGGCCAAGCGGCTAATGAAAAACTGTTTTTT.

This chain links TRBV28 with TRBJ2-3; 13 nucleotides match TRBD2. J gave up 2 bases and V 4 bases, and 3 bases lay outside the gene matches. This CDR3 region has 16 residues. Germline V CDR1 and CDR2: MDHEN, SYDVKM. In DNA, the CDR3 is TGTGCCAGCAGTTCCGGACTAGCGGGGGCCACAGATACGCAGTATTTT. Protein sequence: CASSSGLAGATDTQYF.

This clonotype was found a few times. The chain uses TRBV5-1 and TRBJ2-5, with D possibly called TRBD1 or TRBD2 (6 bases each). The CDR3 has 17 amino acids. The V and J ends lost 1 base and 5 bases respectively, with 21 bases between them. CDR1 and CDR2 (germline): SGHRS, YFSETQ. The CDR3 DNA is TGCGCCAGCAGCTTGATCGAGTCCTGGCAGGGGAGGGAGACCCAGTACTTC. Translating gives CASSLIESWQGRETQYF.

The chain uses TRBV7-6 and TRBJ2-7; possibly TRBD1 or TRBD2 for D (5 bases each). The germline V gene encodes CDR1 SGHVS and CDR2 FNYEAQ. V was shortened by 5 bases and J by 3 bases, with 14 bases between the two germline ends. The CDR3 totals 14 residues. The CDR3: CASSPGTLRYEQYF. Written as DNA, the CDR3 is TGTGCCAGCAGCCCCGGGACCCTTCGCTACGAGCAGTACTTC.

The chain is built from TRBV20-1 and TRBJ2-5, with 10 bases that match TRBD2. Trimming removed 3 bases from V and 4 bases from J; junction bases left unmatched: 5. The CDR3 has 14 amino acids. CDR1 and CDR2 from the germline V gene are DFQATT and SNEGSKA (reference sequence). In DNA, the CDR3 is TGCAGTGCTAGTGCCCTAGCGGGAGTAGAGACCCAGTACTTC. It yields the protein CSASALAGVETQYF.

The rearrangement uses TRBV25-1 and TRBJ2-1, with 7 bases that match TRBD2. V shed 6 bases and J 8 bases; nucleotides not matched to a gene: 10. From germline, CDR1 is MGHDK and CDR2 SYGVNS. The CDR3 is 14 amino acids. The CDR3 region has the DNA TGTGCCAGCAGCGGGGAACTGGGGGGGGATGAGCAGTTCTTC. This translates into CASSGELGGDEQFF.

This clonotype was counted a few times. The chain combines TRBV5-1 with TRBJ2-2; D is unclear. The CDR3 runs 13 residues. V lost 4 bases to trimming and J lost 6 bases, with 10 bases between them. The germline gives CDR1 SGHRS, CDR2 YFSETQ. The CDR3 loop is CASSAGFSGELFF. The DNA of the CDR3 is TGCGCCAGCAGCGCCGGGTTTTCCGGGGAGCTGTTTTTT. The whole variable domain, remainder taken from reference TRBV5-1 and TRBJ2-2, is KAGVTQTPRYLIKTRGQQVTLSCSPISGHRSVSWYQQTPGQGLQFLFEYFSETQRNKGNFPGRFSGRQFSNSRSEMNVSTLELGDSALYLCASSAGFSGELFFGEGSRLTVL.

Notes on this clonotype: This may be a read error: a much more frequent sequence differs by one nucleotide. The V and J genes are TRBV3-1 and TRBJ2-7; D uncertain. The germline gives CDR1 LGHDT, CDR2 YNNKEL (reference sequence). The CDR3 has 12 residues. For the CDR3, the DNA is TGTGCCAGCAGCCATTACTCCTACGCGCAGTACTTC. Protein sequence: CASSHYSYAQYF.

This clonotype was detected a few times. The chain employs TRBV6-1 and TRBJ1-2; unclear D gene. CDR1 is MNHNS and CDR2 is SASEGT in the germline V gene. CDR3 length: 12 residues. Between the trimmed V and J ends, which lost 6 bases and 7 bases, there was a span of 12 bases. CDR3 sequence reads: CASRESEGGYTF. CDR3 DNA sequence: TGTGCCAGCAGAGAGTCGGAGGGTGGCTACACCTTC.

The J gene is TRBJ2-5, the V gene TRBV4-2; 9 nucleotides match TRBD1. The germline CDR1 and CDR2 sequences are LGHNA and YNFKEQ. V lost 1 base and J lost 5; bases outside the gene matches: 5. The CDR3 spans 15 residues. CDR3 DNA sequence: TGTGCCAGCAGCCAAGGGGACAGGGCAAGGGAGACCCAGTACTTC. This encodes CASSQGDRARETQYF.

This clonotype has a handful of counts. This chain connects TRBV6-9 to TRBJ2-7; 8 bases fit TRBD1. Germline V lookup: CDR1 MNHGY, CDR2 SVAAGI. Trimming took 6 bases from V and 0 from J; bases not matched to a gene: 19. The CDR3 has 19 residues. The CDR3 DNA follows: TGTGCCAGCAGCTCTATTTTCAGGACAGGGATAGGACCCTCCTACGAGCAGTACTTC. Encoded protein: CASSSIFRTGIGPSYEQYF.

This clonotype was seen many times. The genes are TRBV6-1 and TRBJ1-5; TRBD1 is a possible D gene (6 bases). CDR3 length: 15 amino acids. Germline CDR1 and CDR2: MNHNS and SASEGT. V shed 5 bases and J shed 2 bases, with 13 bases lying between them. CDR3 nucleotide sequence: TGTGCCAGCAGTTCAGGGGCGGGTGGCAATCAGCCCCAGCATTTT. Its translation: CASSSGAGGNQPQHF.

This clonotype was seen only a few times. The chain recombines TRBV20-1 with TRBJ2-5; possible D gene TRBD1, 5 bases. Germline CDR1 DFQATT, CDR2 SNEGSKA (reference sequence). Trimming left V 0 bases short and J 1 base short, with 9 bases between. The CDR3 is 14 residues long. The CDR3 region is CSAREGRGQETQYF. Here the CDR3 DNA reads TGCAGTGCTAGAGAGGGGCGAGGCCAAGAGACCCAGTACTTC.